The rows below give T cell receptor beta chains drawn from one sample of a study of OX40 agonist ivuxolimab in advanced cancers. Sequencing used immunoSEQ multiplex PCR; TCRdb keeps in-frame clones, though not all of them. The data hold some 15,000 clones, with about four fifths observed a single time. The material sequenced was CD4+ or CD8+ T cells sorted from blood, taken in a trial of the OX40 agonist ivuxolimab. These receptors all stem from an adult with an advanced solid tumor such as melanoma, head and neck, liver or kidney cancer. CDR3s leave out the opening cysteine and the closing phenylalanine or tryptophan. The order of the fields is V gene, CDR3 protein.

>TRBV19
ATTSGDYNEQF
>TRBV5-6
ASSFDSGANVLT
>TRBV2
ASSDWVGNTIY
>TRBV27
ASSDRQGDSYEQY
>TRBV15
ATSREPRDTEAF
>TRBV9
ASSASSGSYYEQY
>TRBV7-9
ASSLSLSGNTEAF
>TRBV6-5
ASSPTGTGEGEQY
>TRBV27
ASSLSGTFGNTIY
>TRBV5-4
ASSGREGTDTQY